Listed below are T cell receptor beta chains from one sample, sequenced in a study of T-cell memory formation after mild COVID-19. TCRdb recomputed calls from the 5' RACE reads with MiXCR, one row per CDR3 protein. The sample lists about 90,000 distinct CDR3 sequences; around 16% were seen once. Material for sequencing was PBMCs or a T cell subset sorted from them (not recorded which). These receptors were collected from a man younger than 35 who had mild COVID-19 (a few samples of this study predate the infection). Cell type and time point are not known. CDR3s include the opening cysteine and the closing phenylalanine or tryptophan. The order of the fields is V gene, clone size, D gene, J gene, CDR3 protein, CDR3 DNA. A D gene is named only where the DNA matches it firmly. Expanded clones get a size class; other rows say once, few or many, or leave the size out.

V gene: TRBV7-9
clone size: few
D gene: -
J gene: TRBJ2-1
CDR3 protein: CASSPRTGRELSSYNEQFF
CDR3 DNA: TGTGCCAGCAGCCCCAGGACTGGTAGGGAGCTCAGCTCCTACAATGAGCAGTTCTTC

V gene: TRBV5-1
clone size: -
D gene: TRBD1
J gene: TRBJ2-1
CDR3 protein: CASSLGGQGVPEQFF
CDR3 DNA: TGCGCCAGCAGCTTGGGTGGACAGGGTGTTCCTGAGCAGTTCTTC

V gene: TRBV11-2
clone size: -
D gene: -
J gene: TRBJ2-3
CDR3 protein: CASSNGRTSTDTQYF
CDR3 DNA: TGTGCCAGCAGTAACGGACGGACTAGCACAGATACGCAGTATTTT

V gene: TRBV4-3
clone size: -
D gene: -
J gene: TRBJ2-7
CDR3 protein: CASSQDLGVIYEQYF
CDR3 DNA: TGCGCCAGCAGCCAAGACCTCGGAGTGATCTACGAGCAGTACTTC

V gene: TRBV20-1
clone size: -
D gene: TRBD1
J gene: TRBJ2-1
CDR3 protein: CSAISLRTGGPYNEQFF
CDR3 DNA: TGCAGTGCTATTAGTCTCCGGACAGGGGGTCCCTACAATGAGCAGTTCTTC

V gene: TRBV10-3
clone size: many
D gene: -
J gene: TRBJ2-7
CDR3 protein: CAISDLTTGKMGSYEQYF
CDR3 DNA: TGTGCCATCAGTGATCTTACCACAGGGAAGATGGGCTCCTACGAGCAGTACTTC

V gene: TRBV9
clone size: many
D gene: -
J gene: TRBJ2-7
CDR3 protein: CASSVGGAPNEQYF
CDR3 DNA: TGTGCCAGCAGCGTAGGCGGGGCCCCCAACGAGCAGTACTTC

V gene: TRBV15
clone size: -
D gene: -
J gene: TRBJ2-2
CDR3 protein: CATSRGDGDTGELFF
CDR3 DNA: TGTGCCACCAGCAGAGGGGACGGAGACACCGGGGAGCTGTTTTTT

V gene: TRBV6-6
clone size: -
D gene: TRBD2
J gene: TRBJ2-2
CDR3 protein: CASRTGTTNTGELFF
CDR3 DNA: TGTGCCAGCAGAACCGGGACTACCAACACCGGGGAGCTGTTTTTT

V gene: TRBV7-9
clone size: -
D gene: TRBD2
J gene: TRBJ2-3
CDR3 protein: CASSLLAGDLLIFTDTQYF
CDR3 DNA: TGTGCCAGCAGCTTACTCGCGGGGGACCTCCTTATTTTCACAGATACGCAGTATTTT

V gene: TRBV6-6
clone size: many
D gene: -
J gene: TRBJ1-5
CDR3 protein: CASSHGQLNQPQHF
CDR3 DNA: TGTGCCAGCAGTCATGGACAGCTCAATCAGCCCCAGCATTTT

V gene: TRBV12-3/TRBV12-4
clone size: -
D gene: TRBD1
J gene: TRBJ1-1
CDR3 protein: CASSSGGLGTEAFF
CDR3 DNA: TGTGCCAGCAGCTCAGGGGGCCTGGGAACTGAAGCTTTCTTT

V gene: TRBV7-6
clone size: -
D gene: -
J gene: TRBJ1-4
CDR3 protein: CASSLGGRGNEKLFF
CDR3 DNA: TGTGCCAGCAGCTTAGGTGGCAGGGGTAATGAAAAACTGTTTTTT

V gene: TRBV7-9
clone size: -
D gene: TRBD1
J gene: TRBJ1-5
CDR3 protein: CASSRWTGDSNQPQHF
CDR3 DNA: TGTGCCAGCAGCCGGTGGACAGGGGATAGCAATCAGCCCCAGCATTTT

V gene: TRBV4-3
clone size: -
D gene: -
J gene: TRBJ1-6
CDR3 protein: CASSQDFAGYNSPLHF
CDR3 DNA: TGCGCCAGCAGCCAAGATTTTGCAGGGTATAATTCACCCCTCCACTTT

V gene: TRBV12-3/TRBV12-4
clone size: -
D gene: -
J gene: TRBJ2-1
CDR3 protein: CASRSTHEQFF
CDR3 DNA: TGTGCCAGCAGATCAACGCATGAGCAGTTCTTC

V gene: TRBV12-3/TRBV12-4
clone size: -
D gene: TRBD1
J gene: TRBJ1-1
CDR3 protein: CATSTGEGTEAFF
CDR3 DNA: TGTGCCACCTCGACAGGGGAAGGGACTGAAGCTTTCTTT

V gene: TRBV20-1
clone size: medium-sized
D gene: TRBD1
J gene: TRBJ2-3
CDR3 protein: CSASEPDRGADTQYF
CDR3 DNA: TGCAGTGCTAGCGAACCCGACAGGGGCGCAGATACGCAGTATTTT

V gene: TRBV7-2
clone size: many
D gene: -
J gene: TRBJ1-1
CDR3 protein: CASSLIGGDAFF
CDR3 DNA: TGTGCCAGCAGCTTAATCGGGGGCGACGCTTTCTTT

V gene: TRBV7-9
clone size: few
D gene: -
J gene: TRBJ1-1
CDR3 protein: CASRRPSLNTEAFF
CDR3 DNA: TGTGCCAGCAGACGACCGAGCTTGAACACTGAAGCTTTCTTT

V gene: TRBV20-1
clone size: -
D gene: TRBD2
J gene: TRBJ2-2
CDR3 protein: CSASTLAGDTGELFF
CDR3 DNA: TGCAGTGCTAGCACATTAGCGGGGGACACCGGGGAGCTGTTTTTT

V gene: TRBV6-5
clone size: few
D gene: -
J gene: TRBJ2-5
CDR3 protein: CASSYSREETQYF
CDR3 DNA: TGTGCCAGCAGTTACAGCAGGGAGGAGACCCAGTACTTC

V gene: TRBV27
clone size: -
D gene: -
J gene: TRBJ1-2
CDR3 protein: CASSLSTGFHYGYTF
CDR3 DNA: TGTGCCAGCAGTTTATCGACGGGGTTTCACTATGGCTACACCTTC

V gene: TRBV7-9
clone size: -
D gene: -
J gene: TRBJ2-1
CDR3 protein: CASSSPTGGHNEQFF
CDR3 DNA: TGTGCCAGCAGCTCTCCAACGGGGGGCCACAATGAGCAGTTCTTC

V gene: TRBV4-3
clone size: -
D gene: TRBD2
J gene: TRBJ2-1
CDR3 protein: CASSRAGANEQFF
CDR3 DNA: TGCGCCAGCAGCCGAGCGGGAGCCAATGAGCAGTTCTTC

V gene: TRBV6-5
clone size: -
D gene: -
J gene: TRBJ1-6
CDR3 protein: CASTYLSHGSSPLHF
CDR3 DNA: TGTGCCAGCACTTACCTCAGCCACGGGAGTTCACCCCTCCACTTT

V gene: TRBV12-3/TRBV12-4
clone size: -
D gene: -
J gene: TRBJ2-7
CDR3 protein: CASSLGQGLYEQYF
CDR3 DNA: TGTGCCAGCAGTTTAGGCCAGGGGCTTTACGAGCAGTACTTC

V gene: TRBV4-3
clone size: few
D gene: TRBD2
J gene: TRBJ2-5
CDR3 protein: CASSQDSSGEETQYF
CDR3 DNA: TGCGCCAGCAGCCAAGATAGTAGCGGGGAAGAGACCCAGTACTTC

V gene: TRBV7-9
clone size: many
D gene: -
J gene: TRBJ2-5
CDR3 protein: CASSLDGTAHETQYF
CDR3 DNA: TGTGCCAGCAGCTTAGATGGGACCGCCCACGAGACCCAGTACTTC

V gene: TRBV27
clone size: -
D gene: TRBD2
J gene: TRBJ2-3
CDR3 protein: CASSWQTSDTDTQYF
CDR3 DNA: TGTGCCAGCAGTTGGCAAACTAGCGACACAGATACGCAGTATTTT

V gene: TRBV6-1
clone size: few
D gene: -
J gene: TRBJ1-5
CDR3 protein: CASSEAQGSQPQHF
CDR3 DNA: TGTGCCAGCAGTGAAGCGCAGGGATCTCAGCCCCAGCATTTT

V gene: TRBV3-1
clone size: few
D gene: TRBD1
J gene: TRBJ1-2
CDR3 protein: CASSQAHRDSHYGYTF
CDR3 DNA: TGTGCCAGCAGCCAAGCCCATCGGGACAGCCACTATGGCTACACCTTC

V gene: TRBV7-2
clone size: few
D gene: -
J gene: TRBJ1-2
CDR3 protein: CASKNRASYGYTF
CDR3 DNA: TGTGCCAGCAAAAACCGGGCCTCCTATGGCTACACCTTC

V gene: TRBV21-1
clone size: few
D gene: -
J gene: TRBJ2-4
CDR3 protein: CASSKAARPVLAEKNIQYF
CDR3 DNA: TGTGCCAGCAGCAAAGCCGCTCGACCGGTTTTAGCTGAGAAAAACATTCAGTACTTC

V gene: TRBV5-1
clone size: few
D gene: TRBD2
J gene: TRBJ2-1
CDR3 protein: CASSLRAGGDHNEQFF
CDR3 DNA: TGCGCCAGCAGCTTGAGGGCGGGGGGAGACCACAATGAGCAGTTCTTC

V gene: TRBV6-2/TRBV6-3
clone size: few
D gene: -
J gene: TRBJ2-3
CDR3 protein: CASSYSGGTQYF
CDR3 DNA: TGTGCCAGCAGTTACTCCGGAGGTACGCAGTATTTT

V gene: TRBV4-3
clone size: few
D gene: -
J gene: TRBJ1-1
CDR3 protein: CASSQEVGVNTEAFF
CDR3 DNA: TGCGCCAGCAGCCAAGAGGTCGGGGTGAACACTGAAGCTTTCTTT

V gene: TRBV5-1
clone size: few
D gene: -
J gene: TRBJ2-7
CDR3 protein: CASSLAGADYEQYF
CDR3 DNA: TGCGCCAGCAGCTTGGCCGGGGCTGACTACGAGCAGTACTTC

V gene: TRBV6-2/TRBV6-3
clone size: -
D gene: TRBD1
J gene: TRBJ2-4
CDR3 protein: CASSSPETDRKTIQYF
CDR3 DNA: TGTGCCAGCAGTTCCCCCGAAACGGACAGGAAAACCATTCAGTACTTC

V gene: TRBV5-6
clone size: few
D gene: -
J gene: TRBJ2-2
CDR3 protein: CASSRAAGELFF
CDR3 DNA: TGTGCCAGCAGCCGAGCGGCCGGGGAGCTGTTTTTT

V gene: TRBV7-9
clone size: few
D gene: -
J gene: TRBJ2-7
CDR3 protein: CASSSAVNEQYF
CDR3 DNA: TGTGCCAGCAGCTCCGCCGTAAACGAGCAGTACTTC